A selection of T cell receptor beta chains follows, all from one sample in a study of human T cells and chemical hapten exposure. TCRdb re-called the RACE reads with MiXCR, one entry per CDR3 protein. The sample records tens of thousands of distinct CDR3 sequences, 9.5% to 14% being singletons. The sequencing here drew on whole blood, taken in connection with sensitization to the hapten diphenylcyclopropenone (DPC). The receptors were gathered from a woman aged 50 to 65 with alopecia areata. Some clones in this sample may be carry-over from other donors' samples. CDR3s include the opening cysteine and the closing phenylalanine or tryptophan. D genes are given only for firm matches. Not every row has a clone size; where given, it reads once, few, many or a size class.

>14|.|.|TRBJ1-1|TRBV20-1
CSAIPRRTGTEAFF
TGCAGTGCTATACCTCGCCGGACTGGCACTGAAGCTTTCTTT
>12|.|.|TRBJ1-1|TRBV7-6
CASTRGGAEAFF
TGTGCCAGCACCCGGGGGGGTGCTGAAGCTTTCTTT
>13|many|.|TRBJ1-1|TRBV18
CASSVTENTEAFF
TGTGCCAGCTCGGTGACGGAGAACACTGAAGCTTTCTTT
>15|many|.|TRBJ1-5|TRBV12-3/TRBV12-4
CASSWGGGSNQPQHF
TGTGCCAGCAGTTGGGGGGGAGGGAGCAATCAGCCCCAGCATTTT
>13|many|TRBD1|TRBJ1-1|TRBV12-3/TRBV12-4
CASSVQGAPRAFF
TGTGCCAGCAGTGTACAGGGGGCTCCTCGGGCTTTCTTT
>11|few|.|TRBJ2-1|TRBV10-3
CAISELNEQFF
TGTGCCATCAGTGAGCTAAATGAGCAGTTCTTC
>14|many|.|TRBJ1-4|TRBV9
CASSGPGPGEKLFF
TGTGCCAGCAGCGGCCCGGGCCCGGGGGAAAAACTGTTTTTT
>14|.|.|TRBJ2-7|TRBV20-1
CSARGDWLGNEQYF
TGCAGTGCTAGGGGGGACTGGCTGGGGAACGAGCAGTACTTC
>17|many|.|TRBJ1-1|TRBV5-1
CASSRYGGGAMNTEAFF
TGCGCCAGCAGCCGGTATGGTGGGGGAGCCATGAACACTGAAGCTTTCTTT
>16|.|TRBD1|TRBJ1-2|TRBV7-9
CASSSGTGEGPYGYTF
TGTGCCAGCAGCTCGGGGACAGGGGAGGGCCCCTATGGCTACACCTTC
>15|.|.|TRBJ1-4|TRBV5-4
CASSGGPTINEKLFF
TGTGCCAGCAGTGGGGGGCCGACTATCAATGAAAAACTGTTTTTT
>16|many|TRBD2|TRBJ2-3|TRBV3-1
CASRRAGVQSTDTQYF
TGTGCCAGCAGGCGAGCGGGGGTGCAGAGCACAGATACGCAGTATTTT
>13|.|TRBD1|TRBJ1-2|TRBV29-1
CSVERGLSKGYTF
TGCAGCGTTGAGAGGGGGCTTAGCAAGGGCTACACCTTC
>16|.|TRBD2|TRBJ2-1|TRBV18
CASSPPTSGSYNEQFF
TGTGCCAGCTCACCACCGACTAGCGGATCCTACAATGAGCAGTTCTTC
>17|many|.|TRBJ2-1|TRBV20-1
CSARGREARSSYNEQFF
TGCAGTGCTAGAGGTAGGGAGGCGAGGAGCTCCTACAATGAGCAGTTCTTC
>15|many|.|TRBJ1-1|TRBV7-3
CASSFGPSEYSEAFF
TGTGCCAGCAGCTTTGGACCCAGTGAATACTCTGAAGCTTTCTTT
>11|many|.|TRBJ2-5|TRBV5-1
CASSSGETQYF
TGCGCCAGCAGCTCGGGGGAGACCCAGTACTTC
>14|many|.|TRBJ2-1|TRBV25-1
CASSDGGRRHEQFF
TGTGCCAGCAGTGATGGGGGACGTCGCCATGAGCAGTTCTTC
>18|many|TRBD2|TRBJ2-7|TRBV7-2
CASSSAGRAGGLKYEQYF
TGTGCCAGCAGCTCCGCCGGGAGAGCGGGAGGGCTTAAATACGAGCAGTACTTC
>15|many|.|TRBJ2-3|TRBV5-6
CASSPNRGSTDTQYF
TGTGCCAGCAGCCCGAATAGAGGGTCGACAGATACGCAGTATTTT
>18|.|TRBD1|TRBJ2-7|TRBV7-9
CASSLVAWGQRPSYEQYF
TGTGCCAGCAGCTTAGTCGCGTGGGGACAGAGGCCCTCCTACGAGCAGTACTTC
>15|few|.|TRBJ2-5|TRBV6-6
CASSYSFEGQETQYF
TGTGCCAGCAGTTACTCGTTTGAAGGCCAAGAGACCCAGTACTTC
>16|many|TRBD2|TRBJ2-2|TRBV6-5
CASSYLASGRPGELFF
TGTGCCAGCAGTTACCTGGCTAGCGGGAGACCCGGGGAGCTGTTTTTT
>14|.|TRBD1|TRBJ1-1|TRBV5-1
CASSGQGANTEAFF
TGCGCCAGCAGCGGACAGGGCGCGAACACTGAAGCTTTCTTT
>13|few|TRBD1|TRBJ1-1|TRBV29-1
CSVAGTGTTEAFF
TGCAGCGTGGCCGGGACAGGAACCACTGAAGCTTTCTTT
>15|few|.|TRBJ1-5|TRBV18
CASSPTQTDNQPQHF
TGTGCCAGCTCACCAACCCAGACAGATAATCAGCCCCAGCATTTT
>15|many|TRBD2|TRBJ2-5|TRBV19
CASSIGTSGRETQYF
TGTGCCAGTAGTATAGGGACTAGCGGGAGAGAGACCCAGTACTTC
>12|few|.|TRBJ2-3|TRBV29-1
CSVEPSVDTQYF
TGCAGCGTTGAACCTTCTGTAGATACGCAGTATTTT
>17|.|.|TRBJ2-5|TRBV3-1
CASSQVRGSYLRETQYF
TGTGCCAGCAGCCAAGTTCGGGGGTCATACCTCCGGGAGACCCAGTACTTC
>15|.|.|TRBJ2-3|TRBV7-6
CASRPGTVRTDTQYF
TGTGCCAGCAGGCCCGGGACCGTACGCACAGATACGCAGTATTTT
>15|.|.|TRBJ2-3|TRBV6-1
CASSAGTQGTDTQYF
TGTGCCAGCAGCGCCGGGACCCAGGGCACAGATACGCAGTATTTT